One T cell receptor (beta chain) is described in this entry. Antigen: not known. Other DNA sequences of this sample code for an identical CDR3. This entry comes from a study of CD8+ T cells in alopecia areata. In the study overall: Oral tofacitinib (5 to 10 mg twice daily) was administered to treated patients. Dosing spanned 6 to 18 months on tofacitinib, then 6 months off drug. Points from the study as a whole: Scalp clonality dropped significantly under tofacitinib, as did expanded CD8+ top-100 clones.

V gave up 7 bases and J gave up 3 bases, with 6 bases separating them. CDR3 length: 11 residues. CDR1 SQVTM and CDR2 ANQGSEA come from the germline V gene. Treatment described: oral pan-JAK inhibitor, 5-10 mg twice daily. Lesional scalp punch biopsies and peripheral blood came from alopecia areata patients. Following RNA extraction, reverse transcription yielded cDNA that acted as the sequencing template. TCRdb keeps only in-frame clones here, not all; method: immunoSEQ multiplex PCR. The data contain about 200,000 clones, around 65% of them singletons. Sample: CD4+ T cells sorted from blood, taken at week 4, from a patient treated with tofacitinib. This TCR derives from a human donor with alopecia areata. This chain uses TRBV29-1 with TRBJ2-2, with no clear D. The CDR3 DNA reads as TGCAGCGGACGTGACACCGGGGAGCTGTTTTTT. Translated: CSGRDTGELFF.